This T cell receptor beta chain was recorded in a study of blood T cell repertoires in COVID-19. Study overall: Acute and convalescent COVID-19 samples came from the United States, Italy and Spain.

The germline CDR1 and CDR2 sequences are MNHEY and SVGAGI. The CDR3 runs to 13 residues. V was clipped by 6 bases and J by 6 bases, with 13 bases between them. Assay: immunoSEQ multiplex PCR; the TCRdb copy retains only in-frame clones and omits some. This repertoire shows 120,000 to 150,000 clones, over 75% found once; its top ten account for approximately 8%. The TCR comes from an older woman with COVID-19, enrolled during active disease. J is TRBJ2-3 and V is TRBV6-5; D is unresolved. The sequencing input was peripheral blood. CDR3 DNA: TGTGCCAGCAGCCTCCCCCACTTGGATACGCAGTATTTT. Translation gives CASSLPHLDTQYF.